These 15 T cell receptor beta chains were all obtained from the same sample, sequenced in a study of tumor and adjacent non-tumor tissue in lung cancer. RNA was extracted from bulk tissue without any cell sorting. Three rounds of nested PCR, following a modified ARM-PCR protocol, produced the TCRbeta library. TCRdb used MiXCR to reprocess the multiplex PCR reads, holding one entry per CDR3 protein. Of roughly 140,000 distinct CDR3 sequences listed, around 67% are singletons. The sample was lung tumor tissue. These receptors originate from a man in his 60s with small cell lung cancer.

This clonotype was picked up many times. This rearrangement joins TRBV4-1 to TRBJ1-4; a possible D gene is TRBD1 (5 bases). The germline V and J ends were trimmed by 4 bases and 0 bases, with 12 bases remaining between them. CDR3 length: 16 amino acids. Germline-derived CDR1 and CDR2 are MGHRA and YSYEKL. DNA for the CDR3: TGCGCCAGCAGCCGGCGAGAAGGGGCAACTAATGAAAAACTGTTTTTT. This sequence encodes CASSRREGATNEKLFF.

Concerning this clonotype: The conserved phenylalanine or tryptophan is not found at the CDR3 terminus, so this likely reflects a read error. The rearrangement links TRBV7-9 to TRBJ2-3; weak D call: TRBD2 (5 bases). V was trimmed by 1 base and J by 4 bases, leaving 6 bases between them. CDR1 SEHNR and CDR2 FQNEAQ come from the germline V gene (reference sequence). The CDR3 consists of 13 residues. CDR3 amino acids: CASSLDGADTQYL. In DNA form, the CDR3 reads TGTGCCAGCAGCTTAGACGGGGCAGATACGCAGTATCTT.

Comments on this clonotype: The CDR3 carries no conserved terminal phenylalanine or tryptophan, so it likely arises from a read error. CDR3: CSATRVEVTDTQYL. CDR3 sequence (DNA): TGCAGTGCTACGCGAGTCGAAGTCACAGATACGCAGTATTTG. This chain joins TRBV20-1 and TRBJ2-3, with unresolved D. This CDR3 contains 14 residues. CDR1 and CDR2 (germline): DFQATT, SNEGSKA (reference sequence). Trimming removed 4 bases at V and 2 bases at J, with 13 bases between.

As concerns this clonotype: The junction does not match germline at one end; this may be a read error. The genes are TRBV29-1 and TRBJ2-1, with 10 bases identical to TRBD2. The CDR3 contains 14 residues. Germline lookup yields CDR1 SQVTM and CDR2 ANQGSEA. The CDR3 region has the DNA TGCGGCGTTGTCACCCTAGCGGGAGTGAATGAGCAGTTCTTC. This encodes CGVVTLAGVNEQFF.

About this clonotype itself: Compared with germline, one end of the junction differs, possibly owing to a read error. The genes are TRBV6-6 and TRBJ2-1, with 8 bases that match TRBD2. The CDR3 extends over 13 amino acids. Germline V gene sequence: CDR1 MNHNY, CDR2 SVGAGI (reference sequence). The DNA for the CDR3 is TGTGCTAGCAGTATAGCGGGGCGGGATGAGCAGTTCTTC. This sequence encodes CASSIAGRDEQFF.

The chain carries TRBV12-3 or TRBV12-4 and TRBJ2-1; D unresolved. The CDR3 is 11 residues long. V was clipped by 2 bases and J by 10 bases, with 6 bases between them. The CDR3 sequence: CASSLILEQFF. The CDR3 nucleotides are TGTGCCAGCAGTTTAATACTAGAGCAGTTCTTC.

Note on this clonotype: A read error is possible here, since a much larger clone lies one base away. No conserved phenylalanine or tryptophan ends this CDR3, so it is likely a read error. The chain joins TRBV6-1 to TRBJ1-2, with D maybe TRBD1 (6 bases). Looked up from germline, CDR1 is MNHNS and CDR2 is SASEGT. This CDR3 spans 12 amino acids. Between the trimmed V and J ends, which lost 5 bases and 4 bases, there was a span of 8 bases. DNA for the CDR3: TGTGCCAGCAGTAGACAGGCCTATGGCTACACCTAC. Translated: CASSRQAYGYTY.

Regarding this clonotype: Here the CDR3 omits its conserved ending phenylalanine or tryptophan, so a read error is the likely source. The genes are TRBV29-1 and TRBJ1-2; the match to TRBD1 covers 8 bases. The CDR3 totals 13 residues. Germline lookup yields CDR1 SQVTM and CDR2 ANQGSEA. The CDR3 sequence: CSVRTGPNYGYTS. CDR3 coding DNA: TGTAGCGTTCGGACAGGGCCTAACTATGGCTACACCTCC.

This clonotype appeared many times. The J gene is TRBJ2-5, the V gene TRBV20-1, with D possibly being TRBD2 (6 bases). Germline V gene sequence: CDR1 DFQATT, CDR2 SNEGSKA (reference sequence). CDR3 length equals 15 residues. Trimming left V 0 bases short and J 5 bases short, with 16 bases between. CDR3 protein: CSARDWGTVVETQYF. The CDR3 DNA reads TGCAGTGCTAGAGATTGGGGGACTGTTGTGGAGACCCAGTACTTC.

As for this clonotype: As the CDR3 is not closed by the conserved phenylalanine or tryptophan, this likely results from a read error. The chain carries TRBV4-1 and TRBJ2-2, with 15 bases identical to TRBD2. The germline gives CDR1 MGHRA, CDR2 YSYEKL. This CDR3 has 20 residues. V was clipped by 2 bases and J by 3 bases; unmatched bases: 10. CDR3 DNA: TGCGCCAGCAGCCAAAAAGGCGGACTAGCGGGAGGGCCAGACACCGGGGAGCTGTTTCTT. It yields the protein CASSQKGGLAGGPDTGELFL.

CDR3 region: CASSQDLVSYSGNTIYF. The CDR3 DNA sequence: TGTGCCAGCAGCCAAGATTTAGTCTCGTACTCTGGAAACACCATATATTTT. The J gene is TRBJ1-3, the V gene TRBV14; no reliable D call. V lost 0 bases and J 0 bases, leaving 12 bases between the germline ends. The germline CDR1 and CDR2 sequences are SGHDN and FVKESK. There are 17 residues in the CDR3.

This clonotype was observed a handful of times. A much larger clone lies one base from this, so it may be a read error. As DNA, the CDR3 is TGCGCCAGCAGCTTGAATACGGGCACTGAAGCTTTCTTT. Its protein product is CASSLNTGTEAFF. The chain uses TRBV5-1 and TRBJ1-1; D call uncertain. CDR3 length: 13 residues. Deletions cut 1 base from V and 4 bases from J, with 8 bases between. Per germline, CDR1 SGHRS and CDR2 YFSETQ.

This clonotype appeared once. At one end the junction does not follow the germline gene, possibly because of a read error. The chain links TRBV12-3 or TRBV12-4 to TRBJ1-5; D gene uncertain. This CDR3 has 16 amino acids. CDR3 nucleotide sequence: TGTGCCAGCAGTCGCCGGGCCTCGGATGAGCATCATCCCCAGCATTTT. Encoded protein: CASSRRASDEHHPQHF.

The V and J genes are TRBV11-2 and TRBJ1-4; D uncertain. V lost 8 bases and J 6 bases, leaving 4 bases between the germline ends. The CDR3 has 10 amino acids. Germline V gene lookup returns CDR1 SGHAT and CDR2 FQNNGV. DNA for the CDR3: TGTGCCAGCTTAGATGAAAAACTGTTTTTT. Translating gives CASLDEKLFF.

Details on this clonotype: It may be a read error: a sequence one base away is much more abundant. The CDR3 spells CASSQHGRLAVPLF. The CDR3 region has the DNA TGTGCCAGCAGCCAACATGGTCGACTAGCCGTCCCCCTGTTC. V usage is TRBV4-2 and J usage is TRBJ2-1, with TRBD2 matching over 7 bases. Germline V gene data show CDR1 as LGHNA and CDR2 as YNFKEQ. CDR3 length: 14 residues.